What follows describes a single T cell receptor (beta chain). Many counts were recorded for this clonotype. Its antigen remains undetermined. No quality values exist for individual bases; no much larger clone is one base distant. Libraries were made using 5' RACE. Sequencer: NextSeq 500. In the TCR library protocol, unique molecular identifiers were attached to individual cDNA molecules to correct for PCR bias and sequencing error. Sequencing covered both TCR alpha and beta chains, and within each sample the abundances of alpha and beta sequences were tightly co-correlated. As for how the authors treated the data: Decombinator V4 was used to perform V gene, J gene and CDR3 annotation of TCR sequences. TCRs were defined as expanded if a significant change between any two time points was detected under a Poisson model with p below 0.0001. TCR abundances were normalised to the total number of TCRs sequenced per sample and were expressed as counts per million. TRAV1-2 paired with TRAJ12, TRAJ20 or TRAJ33 defined MAIT TCRs, while TRAV10 paired with TRAJ18 defined iNKT TCRs. VDJdb, accessed 1 November 2021, was searched for CMV, EBV and SARS-CoV-2 annotated TCRs, with TCRs annotated for multiple antigens excluded. Starting from the raw public reads, TCRdb applied fastp trimming at Q25, assembled clones with MiXCR and retained in-frame beta chains. Identical CDR3 proteins give one entry, which carries the most common genes and DNA. The V and J calls, along with clone size, are taken from TCRdb and not from the paper's own processing. The sample records roughly 69,000 distinct CDR3 sequences, 10% of which are singletons. The ten largest clonotypes hold roughly 16% of the sample.

This entry comes from a study of early T cells in non-severe SARS-CoV-2 infection (TCRdb year 2021). About the study as a whole: Because TCR sequencing relied on bulk RNA taken from unsorted whole blood, pairing of alpha and beta chains was not possible. What the authors observed across the whole study: VDJdb matching was skewed toward anti-spike CD8 responses, so virus-specific expansions were likely underestimated and private and CD4 specificities were missed.

V ends up 3 bases short and J 0 bases short, with an unmatched junction base count of 2. The CDR3 starts with the cysteine, ends with the phenylalanine, and has 15 residues. Only the CDR3 DNA stays, 45 bases, in frame from base 1. A case-control design nested within a healthcare worker cohort in London, UK, was used, with weekly nasopharyngeal swab PCR tests and blood sampling performed. Between 23 and 31 March 2020, the week of the UK lockdown, healthcare workers were enrolled and then followed up weekly for as long as 16 weeks. The material sequenced was whole blood, taken at baseline. The chain uses TRBV12-3 or TRBV12-4 and TRBJ1-3; TRBD1 agrees with 7 junctional bases. The TCR originated in an adult who was a healthcare worker with PCR-confirmed SARS-CoV-2 infection or an uninfected control (not recorded which). The nucleotides read TGTGCCAGCAGTTTCGACAGGGCCTCTGGAAACACCATATATTTT. Protein translation: CASSFDRASGNTIYF.